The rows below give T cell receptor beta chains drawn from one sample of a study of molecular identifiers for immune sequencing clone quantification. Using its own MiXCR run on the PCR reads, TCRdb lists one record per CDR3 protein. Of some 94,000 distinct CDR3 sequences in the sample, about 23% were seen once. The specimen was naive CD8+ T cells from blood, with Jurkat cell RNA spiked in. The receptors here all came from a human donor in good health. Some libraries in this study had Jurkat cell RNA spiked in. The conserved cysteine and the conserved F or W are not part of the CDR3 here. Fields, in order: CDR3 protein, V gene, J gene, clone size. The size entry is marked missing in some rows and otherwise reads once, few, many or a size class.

CDR3: ASSPSGQYSNQPQH
V: TRBV27
J: TRBJ1-5
size: many

CDR3: IARDMGGNTIY
V: TRBV20-1
J: TRBJ1-3
size: NA

CDR3: ASSFPGQVSTEAF
V: TRBV28
J: TRBJ1-1
size: NA

CDR3: ATVSRELF
V: TRBV6-6
J: TRBJ2-2
size: NA

CDR3: ASSQTTGSATQPQH
V: TRBV27
J: TRBJ1-5
size: few

CDR3: SPYLGGDRFNEQF
V: TRBV29-1
J: TRBJ2-1
size: NA

CDR3: ASRPTGGAPQY
V: TRBV6-2/TRBV6-3
J: TRBJ2-5
size: NA

CDR3: ASSSLGTGELF
V: TRBV6-6
J: TRBJ2-2
size: NA

CDR3: ASSLVKTSGMLADTQY
V: TRBV28
J: TRBJ2-3
size: many

CDR3: ASSLGGTGYEQY
V: TRBV27
J: TRBJ2-7
size: NA

CDR3: AWSGVTLTLNPDTQY
V: TRBV30
J: TRBJ2-3
size: many